This section outlines one T cell receptor beta chain sequence together with its context. It was with 60 Vbeta and 13 Jbeta primers that the PCR ran. Clones were read by immunoSEQ multiplex PCR, and TCRdb kept only the in-frame ones, dropping some. Of around 100,000 clones listed, about four fifths are singletons. The data are from a study of cytomegalovirus exposure and HLA in healthy donors. V dropped 2 bases and J dropped 9 bases, with 13 bases sitting between them. Germline V gene data show CDR1 as SEHNR and CDR2 as FQNEAQ (reference sequence). CDR3 size: 13 residues. The receptor was derived from a man aged 25 to 45 in good health and CMV-seropositive. What was sequenced was PBMCs. J is TRBJ2-5 and V is TRBV7-9; D gene uncertain. CDR3 loop: CASSLFGGEAQYF. The CDR3 DNA reads as TGTGCCAGCAGCTTATTTGGTGGCGAGGCCCAGTACTTC.